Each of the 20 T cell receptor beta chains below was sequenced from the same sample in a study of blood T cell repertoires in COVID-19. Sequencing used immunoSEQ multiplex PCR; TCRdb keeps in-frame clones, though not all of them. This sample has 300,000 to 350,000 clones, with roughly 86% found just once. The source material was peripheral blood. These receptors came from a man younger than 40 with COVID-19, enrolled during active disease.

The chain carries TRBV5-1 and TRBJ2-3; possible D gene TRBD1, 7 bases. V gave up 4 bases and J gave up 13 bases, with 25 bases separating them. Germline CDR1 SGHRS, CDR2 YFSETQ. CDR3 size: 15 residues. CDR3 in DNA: TGCGCCAGCAGCCTGATGGGCAATAGCGGCCAGGGGGAGTATTTT. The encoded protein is CASSLMGNSGQGEYF.

CDR3 sequence (DNA): TGCGCCAGCAGCTTGGCAGGGGAGGGGAACACTGAAGCTTTCTTT. It specifies CASSLAGEGNTEAFF. The J gene is TRBJ1-1, the V gene TRBV5-1; TRBD1 is a possible D gene (6 bases). The length of the CDR3 is 15 residues. V was cut by 0 bases and J by 1 base, with 10 bases left in between. From germline, CDR1 is SGHRS and CDR2 YFSETQ.

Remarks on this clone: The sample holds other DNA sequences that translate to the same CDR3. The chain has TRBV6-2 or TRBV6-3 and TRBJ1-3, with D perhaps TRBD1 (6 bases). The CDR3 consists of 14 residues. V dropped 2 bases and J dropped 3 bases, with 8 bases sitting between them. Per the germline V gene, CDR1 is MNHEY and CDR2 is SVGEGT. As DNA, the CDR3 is TGTGCCAGCAGTTACGGGGGCGTTGGAAACACCATATATTTT. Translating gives CASSYGGVGNTIYF.

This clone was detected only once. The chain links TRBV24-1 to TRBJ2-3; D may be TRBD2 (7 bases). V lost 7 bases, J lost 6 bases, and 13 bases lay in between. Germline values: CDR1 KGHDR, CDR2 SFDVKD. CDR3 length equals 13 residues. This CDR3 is CATRSGGQDTQYF. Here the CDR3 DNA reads TGTGCCACCAGGTCGGGGGGCCAGGATACGCAGTATTTT.

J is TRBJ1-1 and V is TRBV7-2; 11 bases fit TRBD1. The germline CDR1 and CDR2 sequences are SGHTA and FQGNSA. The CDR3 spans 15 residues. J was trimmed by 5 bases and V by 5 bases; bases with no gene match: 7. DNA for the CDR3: TGTGCCAGCAGCCAAGGACAGGGGGCTGGAACTGAAGCTTTCTTT. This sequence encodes CASSQGQGAGTEAFF. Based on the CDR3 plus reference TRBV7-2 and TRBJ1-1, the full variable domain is GAGVSQSPSNKVTEKGKDVELRCDPISGHTALYWYRQSLGQGLEFLIYFQGNSAPDKSGLPSDRFSAERTGGSVSTLTIQRTQQEDSAVYLCASSQGQGAGTEAFFGQGTRLTVV.

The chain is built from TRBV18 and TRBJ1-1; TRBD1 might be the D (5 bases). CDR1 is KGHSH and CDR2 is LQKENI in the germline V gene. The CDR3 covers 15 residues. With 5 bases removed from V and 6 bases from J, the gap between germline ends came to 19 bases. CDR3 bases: TGTGCCAGCTCATCAGCCCGAGTAAAGGGGCCTGAAGCTTTCTTT. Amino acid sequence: CASSSARVKGPEAFF.

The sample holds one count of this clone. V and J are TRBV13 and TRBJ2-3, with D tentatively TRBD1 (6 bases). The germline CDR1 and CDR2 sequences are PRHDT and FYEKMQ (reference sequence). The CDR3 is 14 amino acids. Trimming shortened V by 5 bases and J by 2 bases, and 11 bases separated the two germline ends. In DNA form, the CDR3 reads TGTGCCAGCAGCCCTAACAGGGTCACAGATACGCAGTATTTT. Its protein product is CASSPNRVTDTQYF.

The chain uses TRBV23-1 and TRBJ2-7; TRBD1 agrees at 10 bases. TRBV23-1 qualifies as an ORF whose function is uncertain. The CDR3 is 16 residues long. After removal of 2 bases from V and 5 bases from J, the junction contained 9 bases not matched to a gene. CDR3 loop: CASSQPLDRGQDEQYF. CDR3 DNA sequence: TGCGCCAGCAGTCAACCACTAGACAGGGGGCAGGACGAGCAGTACTTC.

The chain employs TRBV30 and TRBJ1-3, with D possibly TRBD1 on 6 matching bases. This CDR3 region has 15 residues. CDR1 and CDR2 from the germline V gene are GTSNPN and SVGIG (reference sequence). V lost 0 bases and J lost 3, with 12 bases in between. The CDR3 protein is CAWSVLQTGGNTIYF. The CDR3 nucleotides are TGTGCCTGGAGTGTACTCCAGACAGGTGGAAACACCATATATTTT. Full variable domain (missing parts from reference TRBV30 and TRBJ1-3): SQTIHQWPATLVQPVGSPLSLECTVEGTSNPNLYWYRQAAGRGLQLLFYSVGIGQISSEVPQNLSASRPQDRQFILSSKKLLLSDSGFYLCAWSVLQTGGNTIYFGEGSWLTVV.

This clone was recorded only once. DNA of the CDR3: TGCGCCAGCACCAGGGACACCCGCTCCTACGAGCAGTACTTC. Protein product: CASTRDTRSYEQYF. V gene TRBV5-1 combines with J gene TRBJ2-7; TRBD1 might be the D (6 bases). There are 14 residues in the CDR3. Germline V gene data show CDR1 as SGHRS and CDR2 as YFSETQ. V shed 6 bases and J shed 0 bases, with 13 bases lying between them. The full variable domain, in which reference TRBV5-1 and TRBJ2-7 provide the parts outside the CDR3, is KAGVTQTPRYLIKTRGQQVTLSCSPISGHRSVSWYQQTPGQGLQFLFEYFSETQRNKGNFPGRFSGRQFSNSRSEMNVSTLELGDSALYLCASTRDTRSYEQYFGPGTRLTVT.

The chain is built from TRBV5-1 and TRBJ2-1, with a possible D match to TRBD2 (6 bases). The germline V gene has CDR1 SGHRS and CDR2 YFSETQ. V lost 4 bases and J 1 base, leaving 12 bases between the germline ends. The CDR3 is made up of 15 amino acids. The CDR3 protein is CASSGREVSYNEQFF. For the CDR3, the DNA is TGCGCCAGCAGCGGAAGGGAGGTATCCTACAATGAGCAGTTCTTC.

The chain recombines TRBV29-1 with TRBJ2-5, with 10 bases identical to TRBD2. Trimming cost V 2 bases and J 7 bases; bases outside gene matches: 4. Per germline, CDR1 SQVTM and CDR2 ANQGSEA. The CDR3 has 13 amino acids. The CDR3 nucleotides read TGCAGCGTTGAACCTAGCGGGGGCGGGACCCAGTACTTC. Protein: CSVEPSGGGTQYF.

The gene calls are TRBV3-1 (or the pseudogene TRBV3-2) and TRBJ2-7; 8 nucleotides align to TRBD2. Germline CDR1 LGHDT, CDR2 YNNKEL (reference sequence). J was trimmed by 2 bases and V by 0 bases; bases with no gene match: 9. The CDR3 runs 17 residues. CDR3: CASSQDPPSGSTYEQYF. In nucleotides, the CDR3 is TGTGCCAGCAGCCAAGATCCCCCGAGCGGGAGCACCTACGAGCAGTACTTC.

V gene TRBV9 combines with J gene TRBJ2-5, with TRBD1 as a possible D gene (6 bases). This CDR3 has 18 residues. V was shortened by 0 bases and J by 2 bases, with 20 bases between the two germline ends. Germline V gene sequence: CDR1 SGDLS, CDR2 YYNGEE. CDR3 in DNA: TGTGCCAGCAGCGTAGGGGACAACAACTCGGGGTGTCAAGAGACCCAGTACTTC. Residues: CASSVGDNNSGCQETQYF.

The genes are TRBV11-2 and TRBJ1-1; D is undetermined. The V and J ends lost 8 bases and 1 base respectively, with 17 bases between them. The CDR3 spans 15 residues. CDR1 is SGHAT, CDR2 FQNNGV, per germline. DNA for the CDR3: TGTGCCAGCCCCCGAGTGGGCCACCCGAACACTGAAGCTTTCTTT. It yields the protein CASPRVGHPNTEAFF.

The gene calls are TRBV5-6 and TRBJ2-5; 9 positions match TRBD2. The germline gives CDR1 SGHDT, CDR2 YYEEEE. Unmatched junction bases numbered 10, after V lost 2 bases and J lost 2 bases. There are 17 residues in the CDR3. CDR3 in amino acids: CASSFGLASGTQETQYF. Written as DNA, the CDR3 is TGTGCCAGCAGCTTTGGACTTGCTAGCGGGACACAAGAGACCCAGTACTTC.

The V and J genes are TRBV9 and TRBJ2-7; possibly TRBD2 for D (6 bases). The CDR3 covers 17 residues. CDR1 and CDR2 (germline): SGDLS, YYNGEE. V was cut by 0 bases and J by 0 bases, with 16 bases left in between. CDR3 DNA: TGTGCCAGCAGCGTAGGGGGGACTGCTGCATTCTCCTACGAGCAGTACTTC. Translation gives CASSVGGTAAFSYEQYF.

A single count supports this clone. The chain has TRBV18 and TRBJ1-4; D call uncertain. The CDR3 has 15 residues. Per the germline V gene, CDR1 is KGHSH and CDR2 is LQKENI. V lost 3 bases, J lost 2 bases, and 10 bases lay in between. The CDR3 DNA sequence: TGTGCCAGCTCACCGGCGGGATTGACTAATGAAAAACTGTTTTTT. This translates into CASSPAGLTNEKLFF.

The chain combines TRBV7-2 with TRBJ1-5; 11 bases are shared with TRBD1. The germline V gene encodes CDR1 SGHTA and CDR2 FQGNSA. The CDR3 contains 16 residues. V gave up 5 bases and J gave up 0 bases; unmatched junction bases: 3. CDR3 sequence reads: CASSKGTGGSNQPQHF. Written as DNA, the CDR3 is TGTGCCAGCAGCAAAGGGACAGGGGGTAGCAATCAGCCCCAGCATTTT.

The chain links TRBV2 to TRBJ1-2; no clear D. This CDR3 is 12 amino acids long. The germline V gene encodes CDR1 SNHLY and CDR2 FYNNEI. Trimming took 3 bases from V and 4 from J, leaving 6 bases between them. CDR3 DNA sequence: TGTGCCAGCAGTGAGGGCCTCTATGGCTACACCTTC. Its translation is CASSEGLYGYTF.